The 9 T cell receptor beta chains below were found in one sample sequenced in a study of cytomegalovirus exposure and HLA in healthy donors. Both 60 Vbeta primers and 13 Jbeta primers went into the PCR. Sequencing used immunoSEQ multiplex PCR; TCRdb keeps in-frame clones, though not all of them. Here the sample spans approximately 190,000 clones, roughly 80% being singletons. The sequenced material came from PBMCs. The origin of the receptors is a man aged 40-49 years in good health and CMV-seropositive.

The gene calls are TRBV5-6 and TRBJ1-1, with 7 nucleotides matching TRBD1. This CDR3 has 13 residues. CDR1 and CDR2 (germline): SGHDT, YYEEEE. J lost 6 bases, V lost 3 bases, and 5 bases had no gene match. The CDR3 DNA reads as TGTGCCAGCAGCTCCCAGGGGGGCGCTGAAGCTTTCTTT. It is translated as CASSSQGGAEAFF.

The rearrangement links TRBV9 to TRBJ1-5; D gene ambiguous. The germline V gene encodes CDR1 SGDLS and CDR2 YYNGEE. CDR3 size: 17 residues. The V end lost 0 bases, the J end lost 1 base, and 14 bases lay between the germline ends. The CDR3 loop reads CASSVGVEGRSNQPQHF. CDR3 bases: TGTGCCAGCAGCGTAGGGGTAGAGGGAAGGAGCAATCAGCCCCAGCATTTT.

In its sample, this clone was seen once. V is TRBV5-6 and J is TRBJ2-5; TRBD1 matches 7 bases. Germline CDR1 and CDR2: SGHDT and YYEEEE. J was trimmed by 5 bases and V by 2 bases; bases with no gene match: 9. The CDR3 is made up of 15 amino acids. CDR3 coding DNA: TGTGCCAGCAGCTTTACAGGGGAAGATTGGGAGACCCAGTACTTC. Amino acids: CASSFTGEDWETQYF.

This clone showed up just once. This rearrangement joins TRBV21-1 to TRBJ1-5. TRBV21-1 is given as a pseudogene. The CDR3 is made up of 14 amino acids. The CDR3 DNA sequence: TGTGCCTTCGGAGGAAGGGAGAGCAATCAGCCCCAGCATTTT. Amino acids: CAFGGRESNQPQHF.

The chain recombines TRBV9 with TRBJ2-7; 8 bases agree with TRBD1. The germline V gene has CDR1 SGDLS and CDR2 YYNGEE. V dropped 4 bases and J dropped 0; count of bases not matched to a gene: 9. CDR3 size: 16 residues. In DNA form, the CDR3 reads TGTGCCAGCAGCAACAACGACAGGGGAAACTCCTACGAGCAGTACTTC. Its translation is CASSNNDRGNSYEQYF.

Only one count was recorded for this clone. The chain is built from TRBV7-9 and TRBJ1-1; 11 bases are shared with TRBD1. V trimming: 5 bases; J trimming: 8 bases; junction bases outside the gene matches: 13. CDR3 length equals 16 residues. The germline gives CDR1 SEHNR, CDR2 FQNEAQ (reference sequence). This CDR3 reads CASSHRDRGKISEAFF. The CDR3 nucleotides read TGTGCCAGCAGCCACCGGGACAGGGGGAAAATTTCCGAAGCTTTCTTT.

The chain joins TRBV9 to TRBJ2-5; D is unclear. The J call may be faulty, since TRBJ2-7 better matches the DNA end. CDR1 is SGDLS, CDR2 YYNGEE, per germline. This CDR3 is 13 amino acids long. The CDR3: CASSVGGSYEQYF. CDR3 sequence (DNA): TGTGCCAGCAGCGTAGGAGGTTCCTACGAGCAGTACTTC.

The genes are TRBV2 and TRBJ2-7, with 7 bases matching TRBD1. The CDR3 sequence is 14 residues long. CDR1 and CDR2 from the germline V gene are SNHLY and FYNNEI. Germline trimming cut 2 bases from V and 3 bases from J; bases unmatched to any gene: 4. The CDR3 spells CASSERTGLYEQYF. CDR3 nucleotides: TGTGCCAGCAGTGAAAGGACAGGCCTCTACGAGCAGTACTTC.

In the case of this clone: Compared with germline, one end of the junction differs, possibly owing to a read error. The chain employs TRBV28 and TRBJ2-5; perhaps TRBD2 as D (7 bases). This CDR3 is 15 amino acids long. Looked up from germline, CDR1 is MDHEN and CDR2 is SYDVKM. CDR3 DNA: TGTGCCAGCAATTTAGGGGGGGATATCCAAGAGACCCAGTACTTC. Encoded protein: CASNLGGDIQETQYF.